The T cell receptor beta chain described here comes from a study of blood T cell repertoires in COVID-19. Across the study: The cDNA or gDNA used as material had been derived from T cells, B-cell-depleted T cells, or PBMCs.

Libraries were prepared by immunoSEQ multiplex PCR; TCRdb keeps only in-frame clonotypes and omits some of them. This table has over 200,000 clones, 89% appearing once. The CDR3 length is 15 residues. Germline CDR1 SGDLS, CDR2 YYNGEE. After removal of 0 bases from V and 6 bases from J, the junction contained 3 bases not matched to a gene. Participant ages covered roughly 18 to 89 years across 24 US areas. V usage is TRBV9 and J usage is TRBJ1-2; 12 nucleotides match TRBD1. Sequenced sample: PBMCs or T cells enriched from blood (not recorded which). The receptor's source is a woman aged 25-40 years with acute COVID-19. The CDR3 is CASSVAGTGGDGYTF. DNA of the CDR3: TGTGCCAGCAGCGTAGCCGGGACAGGGGGCGATGGCTACACCTTC. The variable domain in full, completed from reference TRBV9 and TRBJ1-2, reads DSGVTQTPKHLITATGQRVTLRCSPRSGDLSVYWYQQSLDQGLQFLIQYYNGEERAKGNILERFSAQQFPDLHSELNLSSLELGDSALYFCASSVAGTGGDGYTFGSGTRLTVV.